The 25 T cell receptor beta chains presented below share a single source sample, sequenced in a study of shared clonotypes between healthy human individuals. Assay: immunoSEQ multiplex PCR; the TCRdb copy retains only in-frame clones and omits some. This table holds roughly 2,300,000 clones, 85% to 95% found once. The sequenced sample consisted of naive CD4+ T cells from PBMCs. Regarding subset: CD45RA+ positively selected. The receptors come from a man younger than 30 in good health. Some clones in this sample may be carry-over from other donors' samples.

The rearrangement joins TRBV27 to TRBJ2-1, with TRBD2 matching over 9 bases. Germline CDR1 is MNHEY and CDR2 is SMNVEV (reference sequence). J was trimmed by 4 bases and V by 6 bases; bases with no gene match: 7. CDR3 size: 15 residues. The CDR3 sequence is CASRPRLAAYNEQFF. Here the CDR3 DNA reads TGTGCCAGCAGACCCAGACTAGCGGCATACAATGAGCAGTTCTTC.

V and J are TRBV25-1 and TRBJ2-1, with 9 nucleotides matching TRBD1. V was clipped by 6 bases and J by 6 bases; unmatched bases: 9. The germline CDR1 and CDR2 sequences are MGHDK and SYGVNS. CDR3 size: 15 residues. The CDR3 DNA follows: TGTGCCAGCAGGGAAGGGACAGGGATTACCAATGAGCAGTTCTTC. Translated: CASREGTGITNEQFF.

In the case of this clone: The identical CDR3 is also encoded by other nucleotide sequences in the sample. The chain has TRBV7-9 and TRBJ1-5; D is unclear. Trimming took 5 bases from V and 7 from J, leaving 18 bases between them. The CDR3 spans 15 residues. Germline V gene lookup returns CDR1 SEHNR and CDR2 FQNEAQ (reference sequence). The CDR3 DNA sequence: TGTGCCAGCAGCAGCGACCGGACTCCCCAGCAGCCCCAGCATTTT. It codes for CASSSDRTPQQPQHF.

Points on this clone: The sample has other DNA sequences that encode this CDR3 too. The rearrangement uses TRBV18 and TRBJ1-1; a weak D match, TRBD1 (5 bases). Germline V gene sequence: CDR1 KGHSH, CDR2 LQKENI. The CDR3 is 14 amino acids. Between the trimmed V and J ends, which lost 3 bases and 2 bases, there was a span of 10 bases. This CDR3 reads CASSPGTVNTEAFF. For the CDR3, the DNA is TGTGCCAGCTCACCTGGGACGGTAAACACTGAAGCTTTCTTT.

Remarks on this clone: The sample carries other DNA sequences with the same CDR3. V and J are TRBV7-3 and TRBJ2-2, with D tentatively TRBD1 or TRBD2 (6 bases each). The CDR3 runs 15 residues. The ends were cut back, 0 bases at V and 3 bases at J, with 8 bases in the middle. CDR1 is SGHTA, CDR2 FQGTGA, per germline. In nucleotides, the CDR3 is TGTGCCAGCAGCTTAACGGGGGGCGACACCGGGGAGCTGTTTTTT. This codes for CASSLTGGDTGELFF.

The J gene is TRBJ2-7, the V gene TRBV7-2; 10 nucleotides match TRBD2. This CDR3 spans 15 amino acids. The germline V gene has CDR1 SGHTA and CDR2 FQGNSA. V gave up 8 bases and J gave up 4 bases; unmatched junction bases: 11. CDR3 sequence (DNA): TGTGCCAGCGGAAAAGCGGGAGGGCCCCAATACGAGCAGTACTTC. It codes for CASGKAGGPQYEQYF. The full variable domain, completed using reference TRBV7-2 and TRBJ2-7, is GAGVSQSPSNKVTEKGKDVELRCDPISGHTALYWYRQSLGQGLEFLIYFQGNSAPDKSGLPSDRFSAERTGGSVSTLTIQRTQQEDSAVYLCASGKAGGPQYEQYFGPGTRLTVT.

The chain joins TRBV29-1 to TRBJ2-7; 12 positions agree with TRBD1. J lost 9 bases, V lost 5 bases, and 17 bases had no gene match. CDR3 length equals 16 residues. Germline values: CDR1 SQVTM, CDR2 ANQGSEA. The CDR3 coding sequence is TGCAGCGTTTCCTTCACCCACGGGACAGGGGGCAGGTTGCAGTACTTC. This gives the protein CSVSFTHGTGGRLQYF.

The chain couples TRBV7-9 to TRBJ2-7; D is possibly TRBD1 (5 bases). With 3 bases removed from V and 4 bases from J, the gap between germline ends came to 13 bases. The CDR3 contains 14 residues. Germline values: CDR1 SEHNR, CDR2 FQNEAQ (reference sequence). Written as DNA, the CDR3 is TGTGCCAGCAGCTTTCCTGGGGCCCGATACGAGCAGTACTTC. Protein: CASSFPGARYEQYF.

The chain couples TRBV7-2 to TRBJ1-1; D is undetermined. The germline gives CDR1 SGHTA, CDR2 FQGNSA. With 1 base removed from V and 6 bases from J, the gap between germline ends came to 12 bases. The CDR3 contains 14 residues. The CDR3 here is CASSLEGGDPEAFF. The CDR3 nucleotides are TGTGCCAGCAGCTTAGAGGGTGGGGATCCTGAAGCTTTCTTT.

Regarding this clone: Other DNA sequences within the sample encode an identical CDR3. The rearrangement joins TRBV6-5 to TRBJ1-2; TRBD1 matches at 9 bases. V shed 0 bases, J shed 2 bases, and the junction held 1 base outside the gene matches. The CDR3 length is 15 residues. The germline V gene has CDR1 MNHEY and CDR2 SVGAGI. CDR3 bases: TGTGCCAGCAGTTACTCAGGGACAGGGAACTATGGCTACACCTTC. It codes for CASSYSGTGNYGYTF.

About this clone: The sample carries other DNA sequences with the same CDR3. The CDR3 DNA is TGTGCCAGCAGTGGACAAACTAATGAAAAACTGTTTTTT. Translation: CASSGQTNEKLFF. The J gene is TRBJ1-4, the V gene TRBV25-1, with D hard to call. Trimming shortened V by 4 bases and J by 1 base, and 4 bases separated the two germline ends. There are 13 residues in the CDR3. Per the germline V gene, CDR1 is MGHDK and CDR2 is SYGVNS.

The chain links TRBV11-3 to TRBJ2-7; either TRBD1 or TRBD2 may supply D (5 bases each). Trimming took off 1 base at V and 3 bases at J, with 10 bases between the two ends. CDR1 is SGHNT, CDR2 YENEEA, per germline. This CDR3 has 14 residues. The CDR3 nucleotides read TGTGCCAGCAGCTTAGCGGGACGTGACTACGAGCAGTACTTC. It codes for CASSLAGRDYEQYF.

This chain uses TRBV7-3 with TRBJ2-7, with 13 nucleotides matching TRBD2. The CDR3 is 14 amino acids. After removal of 3 bases from V and 5 bases from J, the junction contained 1 base not matched to a gene. CDR1 SGHTA and CDR2 FQGTGA come from the germline V gene. CDR3 amino acids: CASSLGTSGNEQYF. The CDR3 nucleotides are TGTGCCAGCAGCTTGGGGACTAGCGGGAACGAGCAGTACTTC.

The chain joins TRBV19 to TRBJ2-7; TRBD1 agrees at 7 bases. Germline assignment: CDR1 LNHDA and CDR2 SQIVND (reference sequence). Trimming cost V 8 bases and J 1 base; bases outside gene matches: 8. CDR3 length equals 14 residues. CDR3 region: CASALGGTSYEQYF. The CDR3 DNA is TGTGCCAGTGCACTAGGGGGCACGTCCTACGAGCAGTACTTC.

This sequence joins TRBV6-6 and TRBJ1-1; D remains ambiguous. With 2 bases removed from V and 1 base from J, the gap between germline ends came to 11 bases. The CDR3 covers 15 residues. The germline V gene has CDR1 MNHNY and CDR2 SVGAGI (reference sequence). CDR3 coding DNA: TGTGCCAGCAGTTACCGGCTAGCGCAGAACACTGAAGCTTTCTTT. As protein: CASSYRLAQNTEAFF.

In regard to this clone: Other DNA sequences in this specimen translate into the identical CDR3. The chain has TRBV5-1 and TRBJ1-1; TRBD1 is a possible D gene (5 bases). The CDR3 totals 14 residues. Per the germline V gene, CDR1 is SGHRS and CDR2 is YFSETQ. V lost 4 bases, J lost 1 base, and 11 bases lay in between. This CDR3 is CASSAGTGNTEAFF. The CDR3, as DNA: TGCGCCAGCAGCGCCGGAACAGGGAACACTGAAGCTTTCTTT. Based on the CDR3 plus reference TRBV5-1 and TRBJ1-1, the full variable domain is KAGVTQTPRYLIKTRGQQVTLSCSPISGHRSVSWYQQTPGQGLQFLFEYFSETQRNKGNFPGRFSGRQFSNSRSEMNVSTLELGDSALYLCASSAGTGNTEAFFGQGTRLTVV.

This clone appeared a single time. The rearrangement links TRBV30 to TRBJ1-2; D gene ambiguous. This CDR3 contains 13 residues. V dropped 1 base and J dropped 2 bases, with 8 bases sitting between them. The germline V gene encodes CDR1 GTSNPN and CDR2 SVGIG (reference sequence). The CDR3 loop is CAWSEGGNYGYTF. CDR3 in DNA: TGTGCCTGGAGTGAGGGAGGGAACTATGGCTACACCTTC.

This clone showed up just a few times. The chain carries TRBV5-1 and TRBJ1-1; 9 nucleotides align to TRBD1. The CDR3 consists of 16 residues. Unmatched junction bases numbered 5, after V lost 2 bases and J lost 0 bases. CDR1 and CDR2 (germline): SGHRS, YFSETQ. CDR3 DNA sequence: TGCGCCAGCAGCTTAGGGACAGGGTTGATGAACACTGAAGCTTTCTTT. This sequence encodes CASSLGTGLMNTEAFF.

V usage is TRBV5-4 and J usage is TRBJ2-1; D uncertain. The CDR3 covers 13 residues. Looked up from germline, CDR1 is SGHNT and CDR2 is YYREEE (reference sequence). V was trimmed by 0 bases and J by 9 bases, leaving 10 bases between them. This CDR3 reads CASSLAPGFEQFF. Here the CDR3 DNA reads TGTGCCAGCAGCTTGGCTCCTGGCTTTGAGCAGTTCTTC.

This clone was seen a few times. Other DNA sequences in this specimen translate into the identical CDR3. The gene calls are TRBV28 and TRBJ1-5; D ambiguous. Germline V gene sequence: CDR1 MDHEN, CDR2 SYDVKM. This CDR3 spans 12 amino acids. V shed 2 bases and J shed 3 bases, with 2 bases lying between them. This CDR3 is CASSLVNQPQHF. The CDR3 DNA is TGTGCCAGCAGTTTAGTCAATCAGCCCCAGCATTTT.

The rearrangement links TRBV11-3 to TRBJ2-3, with D possibly TRBD2 on 6 matching bases. CDR3 length equals 14 residues. V dropped 5 bases and J dropped 1 base, with 10 bases sitting between them. Germline V gives CDR1 SGHNT, CDR2 YENEEA. This chain's CDR3 is CASSPRLGTDTQYF. CDR3 sequence (DNA): TGTGCCAGCAGCCCCCGACTAGGCACAGATACGCAGTATTTT.

This sequence joins TRBV7-3 and TRBJ1-2; 9 bases are a match to TRBD1. Germline-derived CDR1 and CDR2 are SGHTA and FQGTGA. The trim removed 5 bases at V and 4 bases at J, leaving 8 bases unmatched. The CDR3 is made up of 15 amino acids. The CDR3 coding sequence is TGTGCCAGCAGCCCAGGGACAGGGCAGGGCTATGGCTACACCTTC. Translation gives CASSPGTGQGYGYTF.

The chain couples TRBV10-3 to TRBJ1-1; D is unresolved. Germline V gene sequence: CDR1 ENHRY, CDR2 SYGVKD. V gave up 2 bases and J gave up 1 base, with 8 bases separating them. The CDR3 length is 14 residues. DNA of the CDR3: TGTGCCATCAGTGAGACCCGACAGAACACTGAAGCTTTCTTT. Its protein is CAISETRQNTEAFF.

Note on this clone: This sample includes further DNA sequences coding for the same CDR3. J is TRBJ1-3 and V is TRBV2; possible D gene TRBD1, 6 bases. The CDR3 spans 13 residues. Trimming left V 7 bases short and J 0 bases short, with 7 bases between. The germline gives CDR1 SNHLY, CDR2 FYNNEI. The CDR3 nucleotides read TGTGCCAGCAAACAGGGCTCTGGAAACACCATATATTTT. It specifies CASKQGSGNTIYF.

This chain connects TRBV5-1 to TRBJ2-1; perhaps TRBD2 as D (6 bases). Trimming shortened V by 4 bases and J by 2 bases, and 13 bases separated the two germline ends. The CDR3 consists of 15 residues. Germline loops: CDR1 SGHRS, CDR2 YFSETQ. The CDR3 coding sequence is TGCGCCAGCAGCCTAGATAGCGGAGCCTACAATGAGCAGTTCTTC. This encodes CASSLDSGAYNEQFF.